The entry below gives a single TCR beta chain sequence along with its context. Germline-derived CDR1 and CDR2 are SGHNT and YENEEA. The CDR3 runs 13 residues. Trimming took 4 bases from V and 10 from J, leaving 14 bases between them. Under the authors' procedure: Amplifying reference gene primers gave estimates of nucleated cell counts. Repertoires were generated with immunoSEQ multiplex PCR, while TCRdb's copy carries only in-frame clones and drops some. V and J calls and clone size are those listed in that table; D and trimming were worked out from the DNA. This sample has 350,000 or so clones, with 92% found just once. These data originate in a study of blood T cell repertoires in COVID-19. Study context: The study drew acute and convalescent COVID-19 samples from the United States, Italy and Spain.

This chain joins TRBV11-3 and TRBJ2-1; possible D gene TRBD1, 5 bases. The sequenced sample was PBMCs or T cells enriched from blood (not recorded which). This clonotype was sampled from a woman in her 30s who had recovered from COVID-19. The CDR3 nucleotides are TGTGCCAGCAGCTCCCGGCAACAGGTGGAGCAGTTCTTC. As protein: CASSSRQQVEQFF.